A single sample is the source of the 32 T cell receptor beta chains below, sequenced in a study of cytomegalovirus exposure and HLA in healthy donors. PCR primers comprised 60 Vbeta and 13 Jbeta primers. The protocol was immunoSEQ multiplex PCR, while the TCRdb copy is restricted to in-frame clones and leaves out a portion. The repertoire holds 95,000 to 150,000 clones, with more than 60% as singletons. The specimen sequenced was PBMCs. The receptors stem from a woman aged 40 to 49 in good health and CMV-seropositive.

This rearrangement joins TRBV4-2 to TRBJ2-2; D is possibly TRBD2 (5 bases). Trimming took 0 bases from V and 4 from J, leaving 12 bases between them. Germline V CDR1 and CDR2: LGHNA, YNFKEQ. There are 16 residues in the CDR3. The chain's CDR3 is CASSQDYGDSTGELFF. The DNA for the CDR3 is TGTGCCAGCAGCCAAGATTACGGGGATTCCACCGGGGAGCTGTTTTTT.

The chain couples TRBV7-9 to TRBJ2-5; TRBD2 is a possible D gene (6 bases). The CDR3 loop spans 15 amino acids. V lost 4 bases, J lost 5 bases, and 17 bases lay in between. Germline CDR1 and CDR2: SEHNR and FQNEAQ (reference sequence). The CDR3: CASSSLAGLRETQYF. The CDR3 DNA reads as TGTGCCAGCAGCTCCCTTGCGGGGTTGAGGGAGACCCAGTACTTC.

The chain links TRBV7-9 to TRBJ2-3; TRBD1 aligns across 7 bases. The trim removed 3 bases at V and 6 bases at J, leaving 3 bases unmatched. CDR1 is SEHNR and CDR2 is FQNEAQ in the germline V gene (reference sequence). The CDR3 has 13 residues. CDR3 protein: CASSFNRGDTQYF. In DNA form, the CDR3 reads TGTGCCAGCAGCTTTAACAGGGGCGATACGCAGTATTTT.

V is TRBV5-1 and J is TRBJ1-1, with a weak D call TRBD1 (6 bases). Germline V gives CDR1 SGHRS, CDR2 YFSETQ. Deletions cut 4 bases from V and 1 base from J, with 11 bases between. The CDR3 has 14 amino acids. In DNA form, the CDR3 reads TGCGCCAGCAGCGCACAGGGTGGGAACACTGAAGCTTTCTTT. This gives the protein CASSAQGGNTEAFF.

The sample holds a few counts of this clone. This chain joins TRBV5-4 and TRBJ1-4; TRBD1 is a possible D gene (5 bases). With 3 bases removed from V and 8 bases from J, the gap between germline ends came to 17 bases. Per germline, CDR1 SGHNT and CDR2 YYREEE (reference sequence). CDR3 size: 15 residues. The CDR3 nucleotides are TGTGCCAGCAGCTCGAGGACCGGTTCAGGGGAAAAACTGTTTTTT. Protein product: CASSSRTGSGEKLFF.

This clone appeared a few times. V and J are TRBV7-2 and TRBJ1-1; D unresolved. Trimming stripped 1 base from V and 1 base from J, with 4 bases between. CDR1 is SGHTA, CDR2 FQGNSA, per germline. The CDR3 extends over 13 amino acids. The CDR3 reads CASSLGRNTEAFF. CDR3 in DNA: TGTGCCAGCAGCTTAGGCAGGAACACTGAAGCTTTCTTT.

V and J are TRBV5-1 and TRBJ2-7; 7 nucleotides agree with TRBD1. J lost 3 bases, V lost 4 bases, and 7 bases had no gene match. Germline V gene lookup returns CDR1 SGHRS and CDR2 YFSETQ. The CDR3 loop spans 14 amino acids. The CDR3 sequence: CASSHRDRNYEQYF. As DNA, the CDR3 is TGCGCCAGCAGCCACCGGGACAGAAACTACGAGCAGTACTTC.

Comments on this clone: Within the sample, other DNA sequences also encode this same CDR3. The chain has TRBV13 and TRBJ1-6, with 7 nucleotides matching TRBD1. V trimming: 5 bases; J trimming: 6 bases; junction bases outside the gene matches: 4. Per germline, CDR1 PRHDT and CDR2 FYEKMQ (reference sequence). This CDR3 is 14 amino acids long. Here the CDR3 DNA reads TGTGCCAGCAGCCCGACAGGGAGTAATTCACCCCTCCACTTT. Residues: CASSPTGSNSPLHF.

J is TRBJ2-3 and V is TRBV15; D gene uncertain. CDR1 is LNHNV and CDR2 is YYDKDF in the germline V gene (reference sequence). The length of the CDR3 is 17 residues. The V gene lost 0 bases and the J gene lost 0 bases, with 13 bases spanning the gap. This CDR3 reads CATSRDMAVSSTDTQYF. For the CDR3, the DNA is TGTGCCACCAGCAGAGATATGGCGGTATCTAGCACAGATACGCAGTATTTT.

The J gene is TRBJ2-1, the V gene TRBV7-2, with TRBD2 matching over 10 bases. CDR3 length: 17 residues. Germline CDR1 SGHTA, CDR2 FQGNSA. The trim removed 2 bases at V and 0 bases at J, leaving 4 bases unmatched. For the CDR3, the DNA is TGTGCCAGCAGCTTATTCCCTAGCGGGAGCTCCTACAATGAGCAGTTCTTC. Its translation is CASSLFPSGSSYNEQFF.

The chain joins TRBV5-1 to TRBJ1-2; TRBD1 matches at 9 bases. Trimming took 4 bases from V and 7 from J; bases not matched to a gene: 5. The V gene's germline CDR1 is SGHRS and CDR2 YFSETQ. The CDR3 loop spans 13 amino acids. The CDR3 sequence is CASSRDRDFGYTF. The CDR3 DNA is TGCGCCAGCAGCCGGGACAGGGATTTTGGCTACACCTTC.

With regard to this clone: Other DNA sequences from this sample encode an identical CDR3 as well. This chain links TRBV21-1 with TRBJ2-1; the table's D gene call, TRBD2, was not cross checked with the DNA. TRBV21-1 is a documented pseudogene. The CDR3 length is 18 residues. CDR3 region: CASSKVPTRSGSDNEQFF. CDR3 bases: TGTGCCAGCAGCAAGGTCCCAACGAGGAGTGGCTCTGACAATGAGCAGTTCTTC.

The chain recombines TRBV7-9 with TRBJ2-7, with 8 bases lining up with TRBD1. Per germline, CDR1 SEHNR and CDR2 FQNEAQ (reference sequence). The CDR3 is 16 residues long. The ends lost 5 bases at V and 5 bases at J; junction bases unmatched: 14. For the CDR3, the DNA is TGTGCCAGCAGCACCTCGACAGGGGCTGCCCCGGACGAGCAGTACTTC. Translation: CASSTSTGAAPDEQYF.

This chain uses TRBV4-1 with TRBJ2-1; 7 bases fit TRBD2. The CDR3 totals 18 residues. Germline assignment: CDR1 MGHRA and CDR2 YSYEKL. Unmatched junction bases numbered 9, after V lost 0 bases and J lost 1 base. Written as DNA, the CDR3 is TGCGCCAGCAGCCAAGATTGGGTGTTGCGGGAGTCCTACAATGAGCAGTTCTTC. This sequence encodes CASSQDWVLRESYNEQFF.

The table lists this clone with a count of one. V gene TRBV15 combines with J gene TRBJ2-5; 7 bases align to TRBD2. Looked up from germline, CDR1 is LNHNV and CDR2 is YYDKDF (reference sequence). The CDR3 contains 20 residues. Losses at the gene ends were 0 bases for V and 5 bases for J; bases not matched to a gene: 21. The CDR3 region is CATSRETLRASGGRRETQYF. The CDR3, as DNA: TGTGCCACCAGCAGAGAGACCCTGCGGGCTAGCGGAGGACGGAGGGAGACCCAGTACTTC.

This rearrangement joins TRBV12-5 to TRBJ1-2; the D gene is possibly TRBD1 (5 bases). Per germline, CDR1 LGHNT and CDR2 FRNRAP. V was cut by 7 bases and J by 7 bases, with 19 bases left in between. The CDR3 is 14 residues long. CDR3 DNA sequence: TGTGCTAGTGCCCTGACAATCCGGGGGAGTGGCTACACCTTC. It specifies CASALTIRGSGYTF.

This clone was found once. This sequence joins TRBV7-6 and TRBJ2-3; D gene ambiguous. This CDR3 has 14 residues. The germline gives CDR1 SGHVS, CDR2 FNYEAQ. Trimming removed 5 bases at V and 2 bases at J, with 11 bases between. CDR3 region: CASSLVSVTDTQYF. The CDR3 bases are TGTGCCAGCAGCCTAGTTAGTGTCACAGATACGCAGTATTTT. The complete variable domain, with remaining parts taken from reference TRBV7-6 and TRBJ2-3, reads GAGVSQSPRYKVTKRGQDVALRCDPISGHVSLYWYRQALGQGPEFLTYFNYEAQQDKSGLPNDRFSAERPEGSISTLTIQRTEQRDSAMYRCASSLVSVTDTQYFGPGTRLTVL.

The chain joins TRBV10-3 to TRBJ1-2, with no clear D. This CDR3 comprises 17 residues. Germline CDR1 is ENHRY and CDR2 is SYGVKD. The V and J ends lost 0 bases and 5 bases respectively, with 19 bases between them. The CDR3 region is CAISESISGEGRYGYTF. CDR3 DNA: TGTGCCATCAGTGAGTCTATTAGCGGGGAGGGCCGGTATGGCTACACCTTC.

CDR3 sequence reads: CSAQSTDTQYF. CDR3 coding DNA: TGCAGTGCCCAGTCCACAGATACGCAGTATTTT. This sequence joins TRBV20-1 and TRBJ2-3, with no clear D. The germline CDR1 and CDR2 sequences are DFQATT and SNEGSKA (reference sequence). With 6 bases removed from V and 2 bases from J, the gap between germline ends came to 6 bases. The CDR3 sequence is 11 residues long.

V gene TRBV5-1 combines with J gene TRBJ1-1; 7 bases are shared with TRBD1. J gave up 4 bases and V 4 bases, and 10 bases lay outside the gene matches. The CDR3 contains 15 residues. CDR1 and CDR2 from the germline V gene are SGHRS and YFSETQ. The CDR3 sequence is CASSGQGGMVTEAFF. The DNA of the CDR3 is TGCGCCAGCAGCGGCCAGGGGGGAATGGTCACTGAAGCTTTCTTT.

V and J are TRBV7-9 and TRBJ1-4; TRBD1 matches at 7 bases. Germline CDR1 and CDR2: SEHNR and FQNEAQ (reference sequence). J gave up 4 bases and V 5 bases, and 7 bases lay outside the gene matches. The CDR3 runs 15 residues. For the CDR3, the DNA is TGTGCCAGCAGCCACACAGGGGCGGATAATGAAAAACTGTTTTTT. This codes for CASSHTGADNEKLFF.

J is TRBJ1-4 and V is TRBV14; tentative D call: TRBD1 (5 bases). CDR1 and CDR2 (germline): SGHDN, FVKESK. This CDR3 is 15 amino acids long. V lost 1 base, J lost 6 bases, and 12 bases lay in between. The CDR3 loop is CASSQVGRDDEKLFF. The CDR3 DNA follows: TGTGCCAGCAGCCAAGTCGGCAGGGATGATGAAAAACTGTTTTTT. The variable domain in full, completed from reference TRBV14 and TRBJ1-4, reads EAGVTQFPSHSVIEKGQTVTLRCDPISGHDNLYWYRRVMGKEIKFLLHFVKESKQDESGMPNNRFLAERTGGTYSTLKVQPAELEDSGVYFCASSQVGRDDEKLFFGSGTQLSVL.

This chain joins TRBV19 and TRBJ2-2, with D perhaps matching TRBD1 (5 bases). There are 15 residues in the CDR3. Germline CDR1 is LNHDA and CDR2 is SQIVND (reference sequence). V lost 10 bases to trimming and J lost 0 bases, with 15 bases between them. CDR3 in DNA: TGTGCCACCAAAGACAGTCCCGCGAACACCGGGGAGCTGTTTTTT. The encoded protein is CATKDSPANTGELFF.

Here the CDR3 reads CASSPKGYEKLFF. The DNA for the CDR3 is TGCGCCAGCAGCCCCAAGGGGTATGAAAAACTGTTTTTT. V usage is TRBV5-1 and J usage is TRBJ1-4; D might be TRBD1 (5 bases). Looked up from germline, CDR1 is SGHRS and CDR2 is YFSETQ. The CDR3 has 13 amino acids. With 4 bases removed from V and 6 bases from J, the gap between germline ends came to 10 bases. The full variable domain, in which reference TRBV5-1 and TRBJ1-4 provide the parts outside the CDR3, is KAGVTQTPRYLIKTRGQQVTLSCSPISGHRSVSWYQQTPGQGLQFLFEYFSETQRNKGNFPGRFSGRQFSNSRSEMNVSTLELGDSALYLCASSPKGYEKLFFGSGTQLSVL.

The chain employs TRBV19 and TRBJ1-2; 7 positions agree with TRBD1. V was pared by 4 bases and J by 6 bases, with 5 bases of the junction left unmatched. The V gene's germline CDR1 is LNHDA and CDR2 SQIVND (reference sequence). CDR3 length: 13 residues. The CDR3: CASSTRGMDGYTF. For the CDR3, the DNA is TGTGCCAGTAGTACCAGGGGGATGGATGGCTACACCTTC.

V gene TRBV6-1 combines with J gene TRBJ2-7, with 7 bases matching TRBD2. Looked up from germline, CDR1 is MNHNS and CDR2 is SASEGT. The CDR3 covers 13 residues. V was pared by 6 bases and J by 1 base, with 3 bases of the junction left unmatched. The CDR3 is CASRGGFSYEQYF. CDR3 in DNA: TGTGCCAGCAGGGGAGGGTTTTCCTACGAGCAGTACTTC.

The rearrangement uses TRBV29-1 and TRBJ1-2; D unclear. The CDR3 is 13 residues long. V lost 0 bases and J 2 bases, leaving 7 bases between the germline ends. The germline CDR1 and CDR2 sequences are SQVTM and ANQGSEA. The CDR3 protein is CSVEDVLNYGYTF. The CDR3 DNA reads as TGCAGCGTTGAAGACGTCTTGAACTATGGCTACACCTTC.

The rearrangement links TRBV9 to TRBJ2-3, with TRBD2 identical over 11 bases. The V gene's germline CDR1 is SGDLS and CDR2 YYNGEE. V lost 1 base to trimming and J lost 5 bases; unmatched junction nucleotides: 6. CDR3 size: 16 residues. Here the CDR3 DNA reads TGTGCCAGCAGCGTATCCGGGACTAGCGGTGGAGATACGCAGTATTTT. Its translation is CASSVSGTSGGDTQYF.

This chain connects TRBV7-9 to TRBJ2-1; TRBD1 agrees at 8 bases. Per germline, CDR1 SEHNR and CDR2 FQNEAQ (reference sequence). This CDR3 is built from 17 residues. V trimming: 5 bases; J trimming: 0 bases; junction bases outside the gene matches: 9. CDR3 sequence reads: CASSPRGTGSSYNEQFF. For the CDR3, the DNA is TGTGCCAGCAGCCCGAGGGGGACAGGAAGCTCCTACAATGAGCAGTTCTTC.

This chain links TRBV7-9 with TRBJ2-7; maybe TRBD1 (5 bases). Trimming took off 4 bases at V and 6 bases at J, with 10 bases between the two ends. CDR3 length: 12 residues. Germline loops: CDR1 SEHNR, CDR2 FQNEAQ (reference sequence). The CDR3 spells CASSSGQVEQYF. CDR3 bases: TGTGCCAGCAGCTCCGGACAAGTCGAGCAGTACTTC.

This clone has more than one count but fewer than ten. This chain joins TRBV7-2 and TRBJ1-2, with TRBD1 matching over 12 bases. Germline CDR1 is SGHTA and CDR2 is FQGNSA. This CDR3 is built from 17 residues. V dropped 1 base and J dropped 4; count of bases not matched to a gene: 7. The CDR3 is CASSLVGGTGGGYGYTF. Written as DNA, the CDR3 is TGTGCCAGCAGCTTAGTAGGGGGGACAGGGGGCGGCTATGGCTACACCTTC. Supplemented by reference TRBV7-2 and TRBJ1-2, the full variable domain reads GAGVSQSPSNKVTEKGKDVELRCDPISGHTALYWYRQSLGQGLEFLIYFQGNSAPDKSGLPSDRFSAERTGGSVSTLTIQRTQQEDSAVYLCASSLVGGTGGGYGYTFGSGTRLTVV.

The chain joins TRBV4-3 to TRBJ2-7, with D maybe TRBD1 (7 bases). The CDR3 has 17 residues. Germline-derived CDR1 and CDR2 are LGHNA and YSLEER. The V gene lost 5 bases and the J gene lost 2 bases, with 22 bases spanning the gap. This chain's CDR3 is CASSKGDLQGPPYEQYF. In DNA, the CDR3 is TGCGCCAGCAGCAAAGGGGACTTACAGGGGCCACCCTACGAGCAGTACTTC.